The 32 T cell receptor beta chains reported below all come from one sample, sequenced in a study of beta chain features in type 1 diabetes. Expressed TCRB transcripts were sequenced, since all the RNA that had been isolated was reverse transcribed. TCRdb keeps only in-frame clones here, not all; method: immunoSEQ multiplex PCR. The sample holds around 290,000 clones, around 7.3% seen once. The sequenced sample consisted of central memory CD4+ T cells from blood. These receptors were collected from a woman aged 18 to 35 in good health.

The V call is TRBV11-3, the J call TRBJ2-4, with D unclear. The germline gives CDR1 SGHNT, CDR2 YENEEA. This CDR3 has 15 residues. Trimming took off 5 bases at V and 0 bases at J, with 11 bases between the two ends. The CDR3 reads CASSPVRVAKNIQYF. CDR3 coding DNA: TGTGCCAGCAGCCCCGTACGGGTAGCCAAAAACATTCAGTACTTC.

V is TRBV4-1 and J is TRBJ2-5; 8 positions agree with TRBD1. Per the germline V gene, CDR1 is MGHRA and CDR2 is YSYEKL. After removal of 1 base from V and 5 bases from J, the junction contained 12 bases not matched to a gene. The CDR3 has 17 residues. CDR3 loop: CASSQGPDRATVETQYF. In DNA, the CDR3 is TGCGCCAGCAGCCAAGGTCCGGACAGGGCTACGGTGGAGACCCAGTACTTC.

CDR3 region: CASSPIRAGAEKLFF. In DNA form, the CDR3 reads TGTGCCAGCAGCCCAATCAGGGCCGGGGCTGAAAAACTGTTTTTT. V gene TRBV7-2 combines with J gene TRBJ1-4; possible D gene TRBD1, 5 bases. This CDR3 is built from 15 residues. V shed 5 bases and J shed 7 bases, with 17 bases lying between them. Germline CDR1 SGHTA, CDR2 FQGNSA.

This chain uses TRBV2 with TRBJ2-1; 10 bases match TRBD2. Germline trimming cut 4 bases from V and 4 bases from J; bases unmatched to any gene: 4. This CDR3 is 15 amino acids long. Germline V CDR1 and CDR2: SNHLY, FYNNEI. Here the CDR3 DNA reads TGTGCCAGCAGTGTAGAAGCGGGAGGGTACAATGAGCAGTTCTTC. This gives the protein CASSVEAGGYNEQFF.

The CDR3 reads CASSEYGETEAFF. The CDR3 DNA reads TGTGCCAGCAGTGAATACGGGGAAACTGAAGCTTTCTTT. This sequence joins TRBV25-1 and TRBJ1-1; D gene unclear. Trimming stripped 0 bases from V and 5 bases from J, with 7 bases between. Germline CDR1 reads MGHDK; CDR2 reads SYGVNS. The CDR3 totals 13 residues.

A few counts support this clone. The V and J genes are TRBV4-3 and TRBJ2-5; D perhaps matches TRBD1 (5 bases). The CDR3 extends over 16 amino acids. Germline assignment: CDR1 LGHNA and CDR2 YSLEER. V lost 2 bases and J lost 6, with 19 bases in between. This chain's CDR3 is CASSQSQGPEMQTQYF. DNA of the CDR3: TGCGCCAGCAGCCAATCCCAGGGTCCTGAAATGCAGACCCAGTACTTC.

V is TRBV5-1 and J is TRBJ2-5; D uncertain. CDR3 length: 12 residues. Trimming removed 3 bases at V and 5 bases at J, with 8 bases between. The germline V gene encodes CDR1 SGHRS and CDR2 YFSETQ. CDR3 coding DNA: TGCGCCAGCAGCTATGTGGGGGAGACCCAGTACTTC. Translated, it gives CASSYVGETQYF. Complete variable domain (other parts from reference TRBV5-1 and TRBJ2-5): KAGVTQTPRYLIKTRGQQVTLSCSPISGHRSVSWYQQTPGQGLQFLFEYFSETQRNKGNFPGRFSGRQFSNSRSEMNVSTLELGDSALYLCASSYVGETQYFGPGTRLLVL.

This clone turned up a few times. The rearrangement uses TRBV11-2 and TRBJ2-1, with 8 bases identical to TRBD2. The junction had 12 bases not matched to a gene; V was cut back by 2 bases and J by 15 bases. From germline, CDR1 is SGHAT and CDR2 FQNNGV. The CDR3 runs 14 residues. The CDR3 sequence: CASSLSKGGTRTFF. DNA for the CDR3: TGTGCCAGCAGCTTATCGAAGGGCGGGACTAGGACGTTCTTC.

This clone has just a few counts. The gene calls are TRBV7-2 and TRBJ1-2; tentative D call: TRBD1 (5 bases). V was trimmed by 1 base and J by 0 bases, leaving 12 bases between them. The CDR3 contains 16 residues. Germline CDR1 is SGHTA and CDR2 is FQGNSA. The CDR3, as DNA: TGTGCCAGCAGCTTAGTAGTAGGGGACTCTAACTATGGCTACACCTTC. This sequence encodes CASSLVVGDSNYGYTF.

This clone was detected a few times. The rearrangement joins TRBV5-6 to TRBJ2-1; 15 bases fit TRBD2. The CDR3 totals 18 residues. The germline V gene has CDR1 SGHDT and CDR2 YYEEEE. The J segment lost 4 bases and the V segment lost 3 bases, leaving 8 bases of the junction unmatched. The CDR3 sequence: CASSYRTSGGARYNEQFF. The DNA for the CDR3 is TGTGCCAGCAGCTATAGGACTAGCGGGGGGGCACGATACAATGAGCAGTTCTTC.

A few counts support this clone. This sequence joins TRBV2 and TRBJ2-5; tentatively, D is TRBD1 or TRBD2 (5 bases each). Germline-derived CDR1 and CDR2 are SNHLY and FYNNEI. V was trimmed by 7 bases and J by 11 bases, leaving 32 bases between them. The CDR3 runs to 17 residues. CDR3 coding DNA: TGTGCCAGCACATATACCTCCACGCCCGGGGCCAGTCGCCGGCAGTACTTC. This codes for CASTYTSTPGASRRQYF. Supplemented by reference TRBV2 and TRBJ2-5, the full variable domain reads EPEVTQTPSHQVTQMGQEVILRCVPISNHLYFYWYRQILGQKVEFLVSFYNNEISEKSEIFDDQFSVERPDGSNFTLKIRSTKLEDSAMYFCASTYTSTPGASRRQYFGPGTRLLVL.

The chain carries TRBV6-6 and TRBJ2-3, with D unresolved. Between the trimmed V and J ends, which lost 6 bases and 2 bases, there was a span of 9 bases. Germline loops: CDR1 MNHNY, CDR2 SVGAGI (reference sequence). The CDR3 sequence is 13 residues long. The CDR3 bases are TGTGCCAGCAGCCCACAGAACACAGATACGCAGTATTTT. Protein product: CASSPQNTDTQYF.

This clone was detected a few times. This chain links TRBV11-2 with TRBJ1-6; no firm D call. V lost 1 base to trimming and J lost 7 bases, with 8 bases between them. Germline CDR1 SGHAT, CDR2 FQNNGV. The CDR3 is made up of 14 amino acids. This CDR3 is CASSLAPKNSPLHF. CDR3 nucleotide sequence: TGTGCCAGCAGCTTAGCGCCCAAGAATTCACCCCTCCACTTT.

V and J are TRBV7-2 and TRBJ2-5, with D unresolved. Trimming took 2 bases from V and 6 from J, leaving 10 bases between them. This CDR3 spans 13 amino acids. Germline-derived CDR1 and CDR2 are SGHTA and FQGNSA. The CDR3 DNA reads TGTGCCAGCAGCTTACCGGCGGTGCAGACCCAGTACTTC. Translating it yields CASSLPAVQTQYF.

CDR3 sequence reads: CASSPSRVGSLVSGELFF. The DNA for the CDR3 is TGTGCCAGCTCACCTTCGCGGGTCGGATCGCTAGTGAGCGGGGAGCTGTTTTTT. V gene TRBV18 combines with J gene TRBJ2-2, with TRBD2 as a possible D gene (5 bases). Between the trimmed V and J ends, which lost 3 bases and 7 bases, there was a span of 24 bases. CDR1 and CDR2 from the germline V gene are KGHSH and LQKENI. This CDR3 comprises 18 residues.

In this sample, this clone turned up a few times. The CDR3 region is CASSSHANMNTEAFF. For the CDR3, the DNA is TGTGCCAGCAGTTCGCACGCAAATATGAACACTGAAGCTTTCTTT. The gene calls are TRBV6-5 and TRBJ1-1; D call uncertain. CDR3 length: 15 amino acids. The germline CDR1 and CDR2 sequences are MNHEY and SVGAGI. V was shortened by 4 bases and J by 0 bases, with 12 bases between the two germline ends.

In this sample, this clone turned up a few times. With a much larger clone just one base away, this may be a read error. The same CDR3 is also encoded by other DNA sequences in this sample. V and J are TRBV7-2 and TRBJ2-2; TRBD1 is a possible D gene (6 bases). The V gene's germline CDR1 is SGHTA and CDR2 FQGNSA. CDR3 size: 13 residues. Between the trimmed V and J ends, which lost 3 bases and 4 bases, there was a span of 6 bases. The CDR3 loop is CASSFRGTGELFF. The DNA for the CDR3 is TGTGCCAGCAGCTTCAGGGGCACCGGGGAGCTGTTTTTT.

This clone came up a few times. The chain carries TRBV7-9 and TRBJ1-6, with D perhaps matching TRBD1 (5 bases). CDR1 is SEHNR and CDR2 is FQNEAQ in the germline V gene (reference sequence). The V and J ends lost 1 base and 7 bases respectively, with 11 bases between them. CDR3 size: 15 residues. CDR3 DNA sequence: TGTGCCAGCAGCTTAGTATGGCAGGGAAATTCACCCCTCCACTTT. Its translation is CASSLVWQGNSPLHF. The full variable domain, its missing parts supplied by reference TRBV7-9 and TRBJ1-6, is DTGVSQNPRHKITKRGQNVTFRCDPISEHNRLYWYRQTLGQGPEFLTYFQNEAQLEKSRLLSDRFSAERPKGSFSTLEIQRTEQGDSAMYLCASSLVWQGNSPLHFGNGTRLTVT.

The rearrangement uses TRBV9 and TRBJ2-5; 8 bases fit TRBD1. Per germline, CDR1 SGDLS and CDR2 YYNGEE. The junction had 5 bases not matched to a gene; V was cut back by 3 bases and J by 1 base. The CDR3 sequence is 15 residues long. CDR3 bases: TGTGCCAGCAGCGGGACAGGGAACCGCCAAGAGACCCAGTACTTC. This translates into CASSGTGNRQETQYF.

The chain carries TRBV11-2 and TRBJ1-2, with D possibly being TRBD1 (5 bases). Germline CDR1 SGHAT, CDR2 FQNNGV. V gave up 2 bases and J gave up 4 bases, with 14 bases separating them. This CDR3 comprises 15 residues. CDR3 nucleotides: TGTGCCAGCAGCTTATCCCGGGACCTGGGCTATGGCTACACCTTC. Translating it yields CASSLSRDLGYGYTF.

This clone has more than one count but fewer than ten. J is TRBJ2-3 and V is TRBV7-2, with 10 bases that match TRBD2. Unmatched junction bases numbered 5, after V lost 2 bases and J lost 6 bases. Germline V lookup: CDR1 SGHTA, CDR2 FQGNSA. The CDR3 has 15 amino acids. CDR3 loop: CASSLSSGSRDTQYF. DNA of the CDR3: TGTGCCAGCAGCTTATCTAGCGGGAGTCGGGATACGCAGTATTTT. Looking up the rest from reference TRBV7-2 and TRBJ2-3 gives the full variable domain: GAGVSQSPSNKVTEKGKDVELRCDPISGHTALYWYRQSLGQGLEFLIYFQGNSAPDKSGLPSDRFSAERTGGSVSTLTIQRTQQEDSAVYLCASSLSSGSRDTQYFGPGTRLTVL.

This clone was seen only a few times. This chain joins TRBV11-2 and TRBJ2-2; possibly TRBD2 for D (6 bases). The ends were cut back, 4 bases at V and 5 bases at J, with 17 bases in the middle. Germline V gene sequence: CDR1 SGHAT, CDR2 FQNNGV. The CDR3 sequence is 16 residues long. The CDR3 is CASSSGTRPGTGELFF. For the CDR3, the DNA is TGTGCCAGCAGCTCTGGGACTCGACCCGGAACCGGGGAGCTGTTTTTT.

Only a few counts were recorded for this clone. The rearrangement uses TRBV4-3 and TRBJ2-5; D is unresolved. Germline-derived CDR1 and CDR2 are LGHNA and YSLEER. This CDR3 spans 17 amino acids. V was clipped by 0 bases and J by 0 bases, with 14 bases between them. The CDR3 DNA sequence: TGCGCCAGCAGCCAAGAGGGCGGATCCGTGTACCAAGAGACCCAGTACTTC. Protein: CASSQEGGSVYQETQYF.

The rearrangement joins TRBV4-1 to TRBJ2-5; D is ambiguous. The CDR3 runs to 16 residues. The V end was cut by 2 bases, the J end by 5 bases, with 18 bases between. Germline V gene sequence: CDR1 MGHRA, CDR2 YSYEKL. Here the CDR3 reads CASSQPTRKTKETQYF. CDR3 in DNA: TGCGCCAGCAGCCAACCGACCCGAAAGACCAAGGAGACCCAGTACTTC.

There are a few counts of this clone. V and J are TRBV7-2 and TRBJ2-7; 8 bases are a match to TRBD2. V shed 0 bases, J shed 3 bases, and the junction held 1 base outside the gene matches. Germline V lookup: CDR1 SGHTA, CDR2 FQGNSA. The CDR3 has 14 amino acids. CDR3 sequence reads: CASSLAGTSYEQYF. Written as DNA, the CDR3 is TGTGCCAGCAGCTTAGCCGGGACTAGCTACGAGCAGTACTTC.

This clone was seen only a few times. V gene TRBV5-4 combines with J gene TRBJ2-1; D unclear. The germline gives CDR1 SGHNT, CDR2 YYREEE (reference sequence). The V gene lost 2 bases and the J gene lost 3 bases, with 3 bases spanning the gap. The CDR3 extends over 12 amino acids. The CDR3 coding sequence is TGTGCCAGCAGCTTAGACTACAATGAGCAGTTCTTC. It yields the protein CASSLDYNEQFF.

This chain uses TRBV30 with TRBJ2-7; D call uncertain. CDR1 and CDR2 (germline): GTSNPN, SVGIG (reference sequence). V was pared by 0 bases and J by 0 bases, with 6 bases between. The CDR3 extends over 13 amino acids. CDR3 sequence: CAWSVQSSYEQYF. Written as DNA, the CDR3 is TGTGCCTGGAGTGTACAGAGCTCCTACGAGCAGTACTTC.

This chain uses TRBV28 with TRBJ2-5; 13 bases fit TRBD2. CDR3 size: 16 residues. Germline values: CDR1 MDHEN, CDR2 SYDVKM. The ends lost 7 bases at V and 2 bases at J; junction bases unmatched: 7. Here the CDR3 DNA reads TGTGCCAGCACCCCACTGACTAGCGGGGGGCAAGAGACCCAGTACTTC. As protein: CASTPLTSGGQETQYF. The whole variable domain, filled in from reference TRBV28 and TRBJ2-5, reads DVKVTQSSRYLVKRTGEKVFLECVQDMDHENMFWYRQDPGLGLRLIYFSYDVKMKEKGDIPEGYSVSREKKERFSLILESASTNQTSMYLCASTPLTSGGQETQYFGPGTRLLVL.

The genes are TRBV6-5 and TRBJ1-3; a weak D match, TRBD1 (5 bases). CDR1 MNHEY and CDR2 SVGAGI come from the germline V gene. The germline V and J ends were trimmed by 4 bases and 3 bases, with 13 bases remaining between them. This CDR3 contains 15 residues. The chain's CDR3 is CASSSLMGGGNTIYF. In DNA, the CDR3 is TGTGCCAGCAGTTCCCTAATGGGGGGTGGAAACACCATATATTTT.

This clone was observed a handful of times. This chain links TRBV4-1 with TRBJ2-1; D might be TRBD1 or TRBD2, each matching 5 bases. The CDR3 totals 18 residues. CDR1 is MGHRA and CDR2 is YSYEKL in the germline V gene. Between the trimmed V and J ends, which lost 1 base and 1 base, there was a span of 17 bases. The CDR3 nucleotides read TGCGCCAGCAGCCAAGTGGGGGTCCCACAACAATCCTACAATGAGCAGTTCTTC. It translates to CASSQVGVPQQSYNEQFF.

The genes are TRBV7-2 and TRBJ1-5, with D hard to call. The CDR3 extends over 12 amino acids. Trimming took off 4 bases at V and 7 bases at J, with 8 bases between the two ends. CDR1 SGHTA and CDR2 FQGNSA come from the germline V gene. The CDR3 is CASSSYSQPQHF. The CDR3 bases are TGTGCCAGCAGCTCGTACTCCCAGCCCCAGCATTTT.

The gene calls are TRBV7-6 and TRBJ1-1; the D gene is possibly TRBD1 (6 bases). The CDR3 is 15 amino acids. V dropped 2 bases and J dropped 4 bases, with 14 bases sitting between them. Germline V gives CDR1 SGHVS, CDR2 FNYEAQ. DNA of the CDR3: TGTGCCAGCAGCTTAACCAGGGGTTCGGGCACTGAAGCTTTCTTT. As protein: CASSLTRGSGTEAFF.